The 27 T cell receptor beta chains presented below share a single source sample, sequenced in a study of metastatic and nonmetastatic thyroid tumors. Thyroid surgery was performed in patients who had received no treatment beforehand. MiXCR was used by TCRdb to re-call the PCR reads. The sample contains approximately 35,000 clones, roughly a tenth of which appear only once. Sequenced input: blood. These receptors all come from a female donor with papillary thyroid cancer or a benign thyroid nodule (not recorded which). Some clones in this sample may be carry-over from other donors' samples.

This clone was recorded a few times. A much larger clone sits a single nucleotide away, making a read error possible. This chain connects TRBV7-8 to TRBJ2-7; D might be TRBD2 (5 bases). The CDR3 sequence is 14 residues long. Germline V gives CDR1 SGHVS, CDR2 FQNEAQ. V was cut by 10 bases and J by 2 bases, with 18 bases left in between. CDR3 coding DNA: TGTGCCAACAGTGGTATGGACTCCGCCTACGAGCAGTACTTC. Amino acids: CANSGMDSAYEQYF.

This clone was seen repeatedly, ten times or more. CDR3 sequence: CASSFDPRSGQFF. CDR3 sequence (DNA): TGTGCCAGCAGTTTCGACCCTCGGAGTGGGCAGTTCTTC. The rearrangement joins TRBV6-1 to TRBJ2-1; D gene uncertain. V was shortened by 5 bases and J by 12 bases, with 17 bases between the two germline ends. Germline CDR1 reads MNHNS; CDR2 reads SASEGT. The CDR3 extends over 13 amino acids.

Ten or more counts support this clone. A read error may explain this, as a much larger clone is one base away. The chain recombines TRBV27 with TRBJ2-1; D is unresolved. Germline lookup yields CDR1 MNHEY and CDR2 SMNVEV (reference sequence). The length of the CDR3 is 13 residues. V dropped 5 bases and J dropped 9 bases, with 14 bases sitting between them. This CDR3 reads CASSLRAGREQFF. For the CDR3, the DNA is TGTGCCAGCAGTCTTCGGGCAGGTCGTGAGCAGTTCTTC.

This clone was picked up many times. This rearrangement joins TRBV6-1 to TRBJ2-1; 13 nucleotides match TRBD2. In germline, CDR1 is MNHNS, CDR2 SASEGT. V lost 5 bases, J lost 4 bases, and 5 bases stayed unmatched. The CDR3 is 16 amino acids. The CDR3 loop is CASSPGTSGTYNEQFF. The CDR3 coding sequence is TGTGCCAGCAGTCCAGGGACTAGCGGGACGTACAATGAGCAGTTCTTC.

This clone showed up just a few times. The junction shows a germline mismatch at one end, possibly a read error. The chain combines TRBV6-1 with TRBJ2-3, with unresolved D. The V gene's germline CDR1 is MNHNS and CDR2 SASEGT. This CDR3 has 15 amino acids. CDR3 sequence reads: CASSRAFGGRDTQYF. CDR3 in DNA: TGTGCCAGCAGCCGGGCTTTCGGTGGAAGAGATACACAGTATTTT.

In this sample, this clone turned up many times. The chain uses TRBV7-9 and TRBJ2-7, with no clear D. Germline V lookup: CDR1 SEHNR, CDR2 FQNEAQ (reference sequence). V was pared by 4 bases and J by 5 bases, with 6 bases between. CDR3 length: 11 residues. CDR3 DNA sequence: TGTGCCAGCAGCTCGAGGAACGAGCAGTACTTC. Its protein product is CASSSRNEQYF.

There are many counts of this clone. The rearrangement links TRBV12-3 or TRBV12-4 to TRBJ2-3, with D possibly matching TRBD1 (6 bases). The CDR3 runs 11 residues. The V end was cut by 7 bases, the J end by 9 bases, with 11 bases between. The CDR3 bases are TGTGCCAGCAAATACAGGGACACGCAGTATTTT. Translating it yields CASKYRDTQYF.

This clone was observed many times. V is TRBV6-2 or TRBV6-3 and J is TRBJ2-3; the match to TRBD1 covers 8 bases. The V and J ends lost 5 bases and 0 bases, in that order; junction bases with no gene match: 4. CDR3 length equals 15 residues. Germline values: CDR1 MNHEY, CDR2 SVGEGT. The CDR3 region has the DNA TGTGCCAGCAGTCCACAGGGGGGTAGCACAGATACGCAGTATTTT. Its translation: CASSPQGGSTDTQYF.

A remark on this clone: This CDR3 is missing its conserved last phenylalanine or tryptophan, likely due to a read error. V is TRBV4-3 and J is TRBJ2-7; no definite D call. The CDR3 is made up of 15 amino acids. Trimming removed 3 bases from V and 3 bases from J, with 15 bases in between. Germline assignment: CDR1 LGHNA and CDR2 YSLEER. CDR3 sequence: CASSHEGQVNYEQYS. The CDR3 DNA follows: TGCGCCAGCAGCCACGAAGGTCAAGTGAACTACGAGCAGTACTCC.

This clone has at least ten counts. V gene TRBV6-1 combines with J gene TRBJ1-1; tentative D call: TRBD1 (6 bases). The V end was cut by 7 bases, the J end by 0 bases, with 9 bases between. Germline CDR1 MNHNS, CDR2 SASEGT. CDR3 size: 13 residues. Here the CDR3 reads CASNGQLNTEAFF. CDR3 coding DNA: TGTGCCAGCAATGGACAGCTGAACACTGAAGCTTTCTTT.

The chain links TRBV5-1 to TRBJ2-1, with D tentatively TRBD2 (6 bases). The CDR3 runs to 14 residues. The germline V gene has CDR1 SGHRS and CDR2 YFSETQ. V lost 2 bases and J lost 7, with 13 bases in between. CDR3 bases: TGCGCCAGCAGCTTCGCGGGACCTAATAATGAGCAGTTCTTC. This translates into CASSFAGPNNEQFF.

Many counts were recorded for this clone. V is TRBV7-9 and J is TRBJ1-2, with TRBD1 matching over 7 bases. The CDR3 consists of 14 residues. Germline V CDR1 and CDR2: SEHNR, FQNEAQ (reference sequence). The V segment lost 5 bases and the J segment 3 bases; nucleotides outside the gene matches: 6. The CDR3 loop is CASSPGDRDYGYTF. As DNA, the CDR3 is TGTGCCAGCAGCCCCGGGGACAGAGACTATGGCTACACCTTC.

This clone was seen repeatedly, ten times or more. The chain employs TRBV7-2 and TRBJ2-3; D unclear. The CDR3 length is 14 residues. CDR1 is SGHTA, CDR2 FQGNSA, per germline. Trimming pared 5 bases from V and 0 bases from J, leaving 9 bases between. CDR3 DNA sequence: TGTGCCAGCAGCCGCCCGGGCAGCACAGATACGCAGTATTTT. This encodes CASSRPGSTDTQYF.

On this clone: This CDR3 fails to terminate in the conserved phenylalanine or tryptophan, so it likely reflects a read error. It is unclear where the CDR3 begins or ends on the DNA, so no DNA is shown, and the CDR3 is as TCRdb lists it. The chain recombines TRBV9 with TRBJ1-2. The CDR3 length is 8 residues, termini included. Germline V lookup: CDR1 SGDLS, CDR2 YYNGEE. CDR3 region: CASSARTG.

This clone was seen many times. V gene TRBV4-3 combines with J gene TRBJ2-1; D not certain. The V and J ends lost 2 bases and 8 bases respectively, with 19 bases between them. Germline-derived CDR1 and CDR2 are LGHNA and YSLEER. The CDR3 length is 16 residues. CDR3 amino acids: CASSQQAPGVWDEQFF. In nucleotides, the CDR3 is TGCGCCAGCAGCCAACAGGCGCCTGGAGTCTGGGATGAGCAGTTCTTC.

V usage is TRBV20-1 and J usage is TRBJ1-2; TRBD1 agrees at 7 bases. This CDR3 spans 13 amino acids. Germline V gene sequence: CDR1 DFQATT, CDR2 SNEGSKA (reference sequence). With V trimmed by 3 bases and J by 6 bases, 7 bases remained unmatched. The CDR3 spells CSASFQGVDGYTF. CDR3 coding DNA: TGCAGTGCTAGCTTCCAGGGGGTTGATGGCTACACCTTC.

This clone was detected many times. The chain carries TRBV19 and TRBJ2-1; D might be TRBD2 (6 bases). Germline values: CDR1 LNHDA, CDR2 SQIVND (reference sequence). Trimming shortened V by 5 bases and J by 0 bases, and 11 bases separated the two germline ends. The CDR3 totals 15 residues. CDR3 sequence: CASSLSGSSYNEQFF. Written as DNA, the CDR3 is TGTGCCAGTAGTCTTAGCGGAAGCTCCTACAATGAGCAGTTCTTC.

In its sample, this clone was seen many times. The chain employs TRBV7-2 and TRBJ2-7, with a possible D match to TRBD2 (5 bases). The CDR3 length is 13 residues. V lost 5 bases and J lost 2, with 10 bases in between. The germline V gene encodes CDR1 SGHTA and CDR2 FQGNSA. Here the CDR3 DNA reads TGTGCCAGCAGCCACGGGGTTACCTACGAGCAGTACTTC. Translation gives CASSHGVTYEQYF. The variable domain in full, with the rest retrieved from reference TRBV7-2 and TRBJ2-7, is GAGVSQSPSNKVTEKGKDVELRCDPISGHTALYWYRQSLGQGLEFLIYFQGNSAPDKSGLPSDRFSAERTGGSVSTLTIQRTQQEDSAVYLCASSHGVTYEQYFGPGTRLTVT.

This clone has at least ten counts. This sequence joins TRBV12-3 or TRBV12-4 and TRBJ2-7, with a tentative D call TRBD1 (6 bases). V shed 8 bases and J shed 1 base, with 18 bases lying between them. The CDR3 totals 15 residues. The CDR3 region has the DNA TGTGCCAGCGTAGGGTTACAGGGTGGGTCCTACGAGCAGTACTTC. Its translation: CASVGLQGGSYEQYF.

This clone was seen only a few times. This chain links TRBV27 with TRBJ1-2; TRBD1 matches 7 bases. Per germline, CDR1 MNHEY and CDR2 SMNVEV (reference sequence). This CDR3 comprises 13 residues. V lost 5 bases, J lost 3 bases, and 3 bases stayed unmatched. CDR3 in amino acids: CASSPGTDYGYTF. CDR3 nucleotides: TGTGCCAGCAGTCCTGGGACAGACTATGGCTACACCTTC.

This clone has a count of ten or more. The chain couples TRBV20-1 to TRBJ1-4; weak D call: TRBD1 (6 bases). Germline V gene data show CDR1 as DFQATT and CDR2 as SNEGSKA (reference sequence). Trimming shortened V by 5 bases and J by 4 bases, and 14 bases separated the two germline ends. The CDR3 consists of 14 residues. The CDR3 region is CSALDRSFNEKLFF. The DNA for the CDR3 is TGCAGTGCTCTAGACAGGAGCTTTAATGAAAAACTGTTTTTT.

Turning to this clone: A read error may explain this, as a much larger clone is one base away. The chain employs TRBV4-1 and TRBJ2-2; D is unclear. Germline-derived CDR1 and CDR2 are MGHRA and YSYEKL. The CDR3 spans 12 residues. Trimming stripped 3 bases from V and 5 bases from J, with 4 bases between. The chain's CDR3 is CASSQKTGELFF. DNA for the CDR3: TGCGCCAGCAGCCAGAAAACCGGGGAGCTGTTTTTT.

The chain couples TRBV2 to TRBJ2-5; 12 bases fit TRBD2. This CDR3 spans 15 amino acids. Germline V lookup: CDR1 SNHLY, CDR2 FYNNEI. V dropped 8 bases and J dropped 6; count of bases not matched to a gene: 10. CDR3 DNA sequence: TGTGCCAGCGGGCCCCTAGCGGGAGGGAGAAAGACCCAGTACTTC. Amino acid sequence: CASGPLAGGRKTQYF. The whole variable domain, remainder taken from reference TRBV2 and TRBJ2-5, is EPEVTQTPSHQVTQMGQEVILRCVPISNHLYFYWYRQILGQKVEFLVSFYNNEISEKSEIFDDQFSVERPDGSNFTLKIRSTKLEDSAMYFCASGPLAGGRKTQYFGPGTRLLVL.

This rearrangement joins TRBV2 to TRBJ2-5, with 10 bases that match TRBD2. CDR1 SNHLY and CDR2 FYNNEI come from the germline V gene. Trimming cost V 0 bases and J 10 bases; bases outside gene matches: 5. CDR3 size: 14 residues. CDR3 loop: CASSEAAGGPVQYF. The CDR3 coding sequence is TGTGCCAGCAGTGAAGCAGCGGGGGGGCCGGTCCAGTACTTC.

The sample holds many counts of this clone. The chain links TRBV28 to TRBJ2-7; D not certain. Trimming left V 5 bases short and J 2 bases short, with 22 bases between. The germline V gene has CDR1 MDHEN and CDR2 SYDVKM. The CDR3 totals 17 residues. CDR3 loop: CASSPGPKGSGTYEQYF. CDR3 DNA sequence: TGTGCCAGCAGTCCTGGGCCTAAAGGATCAGGCACCTACGAGCAGTACTTC. The whole variable domain, remainder taken from reference TRBV28 and TRBJ2-7, is DVKVTQSSRYLVKRTGEKVFLECVQDMDHENMFWYRQDPGLGLRLIYFSYDVKMKEKGDIPEGYSVSREKKERFSLILESASTNQTSMYLCASSPGPKGSGTYEQYFGPGTRLTVT.

This clone was found a few times. Other DNA sequences in this specimen translate into the identical CDR3. J is TRBJ2-7 and V is TRBV15; TRBD1 matches 8 bases. This CDR3 region has 15 residues. Germline lookup yields CDR1 LNHNV and CDR2 YYDKDF (reference sequence). Trimming cost V 1 base and J 3 bases; bases outside gene matches: 5. The CDR3 protein is CATSRGTGGIYEQYF. The CDR3 DNA follows: TGTGCCACCAGCAGAGGAACAGGGGGTATCTACGAGCAGTACTTC.

This rearrangement joins TRBV6-2 or TRBV6-3 to TRBJ1-6, with 10 bases identical to TRBD1. After removal of 6 bases from V and 7 bases from J, the junction contained 9 bases not matched to a gene. Germline values: CDR1 MNHEY, CDR2 SVGEGT. The CDR3 is 16 residues long. The CDR3 nucleotides are TGTGCCAGCAGCCAGACGACAGGGGGCCTCAATTCACCCCTCCACTTT. Translation gives CASSQTTGGLNSPLHF.